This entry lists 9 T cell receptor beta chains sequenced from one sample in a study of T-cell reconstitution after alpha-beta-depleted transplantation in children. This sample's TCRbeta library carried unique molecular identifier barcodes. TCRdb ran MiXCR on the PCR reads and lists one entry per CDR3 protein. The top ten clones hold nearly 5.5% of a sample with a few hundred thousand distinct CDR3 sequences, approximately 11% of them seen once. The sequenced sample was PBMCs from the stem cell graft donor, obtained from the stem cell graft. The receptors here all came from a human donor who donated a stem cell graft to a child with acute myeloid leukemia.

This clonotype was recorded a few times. This CDR3 reads CASSFRTLDEQYV. The CDR3 DNA sequence: TGTGCCAGCAGCTTCCGGACTTTAGACGAGCAGTACGTC. The chain recombines TRBV5-6 with TRBJ2-7, with TRBD2 as a possible D gene (5 bases). The germline V and J ends were trimmed by 2 bases and 5 bases, with 11 bases remaining between them. The CDR3 covers 13 residues. Germline V gives CDR1 SGHDT, CDR2 YYEEEE.

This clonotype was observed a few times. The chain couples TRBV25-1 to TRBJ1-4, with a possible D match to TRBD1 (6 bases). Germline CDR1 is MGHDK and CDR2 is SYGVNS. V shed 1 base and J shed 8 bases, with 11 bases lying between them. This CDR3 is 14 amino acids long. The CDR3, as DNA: TGTGCCAGCAGTGAATTAAGGGACAACGAAAAACTGTTTTTT. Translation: CASSELRDNEKLFF.

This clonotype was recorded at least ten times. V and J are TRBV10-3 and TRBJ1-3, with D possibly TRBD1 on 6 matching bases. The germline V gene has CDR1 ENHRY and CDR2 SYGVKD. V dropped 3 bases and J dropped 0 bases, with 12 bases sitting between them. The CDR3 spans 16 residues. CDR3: CAISDRGRGSGNTIYF. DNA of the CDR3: TGTGCCATCAGTGACAGGGGACGCGGCTCTGGAAACACCATATATTTT.

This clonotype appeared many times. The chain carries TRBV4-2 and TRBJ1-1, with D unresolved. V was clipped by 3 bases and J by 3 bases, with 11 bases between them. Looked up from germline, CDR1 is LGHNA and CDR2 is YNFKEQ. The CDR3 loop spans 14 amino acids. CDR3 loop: CASSHGVLDTEAFF. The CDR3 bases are TGTGCCAGCAGCCATGGGGTTTTGGACACTGAAGCTTTCTTT.

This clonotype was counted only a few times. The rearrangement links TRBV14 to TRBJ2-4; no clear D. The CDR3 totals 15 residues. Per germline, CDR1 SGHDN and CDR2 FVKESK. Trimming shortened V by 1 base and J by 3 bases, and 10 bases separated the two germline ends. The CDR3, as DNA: TGTGCCAGCAGCCAAGTCAGTTTGGGCAAAAACATTCAGTACTTC. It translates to CASSQVSLGKNIQYF.

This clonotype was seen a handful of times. CDR3 bases: TGTGCCAGCAGGGATGACACAACCTACGAGCAGTACGTC. Encoded protein: CASRDDTTYEQYV. This rearrangement joins TRBV6-1 to TRBJ2-7; D call uncertain. This CDR3 comprises 13 residues. Trimming took 6 bases from V and 2 from J, leaving 11 bases between them. Germline V lookup: CDR1 MNHNS, CDR2 SASEGT.

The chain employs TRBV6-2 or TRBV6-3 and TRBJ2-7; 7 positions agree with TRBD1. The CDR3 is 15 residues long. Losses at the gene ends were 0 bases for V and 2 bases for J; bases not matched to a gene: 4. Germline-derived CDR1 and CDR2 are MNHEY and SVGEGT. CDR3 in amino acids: CASSYSRGSTYEQYF. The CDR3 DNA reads TGTGCCAGCAGTTACTCCAGGGGGTCCACCTACGAGCAGTACTTC.

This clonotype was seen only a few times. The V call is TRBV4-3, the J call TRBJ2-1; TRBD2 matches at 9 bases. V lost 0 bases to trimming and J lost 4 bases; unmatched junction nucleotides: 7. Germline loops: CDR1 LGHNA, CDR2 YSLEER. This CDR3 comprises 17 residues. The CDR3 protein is CASSQEAVAGAYNEQFF. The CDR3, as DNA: TGCGCCAGCAGCCAAGAGGCGGTAGCGGGGGCTTACAATGAGCAGTTCTTC.

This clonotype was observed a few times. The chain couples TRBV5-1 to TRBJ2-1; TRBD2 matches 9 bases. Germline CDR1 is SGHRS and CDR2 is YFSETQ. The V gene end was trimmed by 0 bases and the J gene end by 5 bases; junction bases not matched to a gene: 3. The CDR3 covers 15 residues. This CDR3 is CASSLVLAGNNEQFF. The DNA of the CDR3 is TGCGCCAGCAGCTTGGTCCTAGCGGGGAACAATGAGCAGTTCTTC.